A single sample gave rise to the 11 T cell receptor beta chains below, sequenced in a study of T cells in Graves' hyperthyroidism and ophthalmopathy. Amplification yielded TCR beta CDR3 regions, with RNA transcripts as the source. Carried out on the TCR CDR3, a first-round RT-PCR used the HTBI primer set. One entry per CDR3 protein results from TCRdb running MiXCR on the multiplex PCR reads. The sample consists of 500,000 or so distinct CDR3 sequences, 15% to 20% of them appearing once. Sequencing was carried out using blood. Receptors originate from a woman younger than 45 with Graves' ophthalmopathy.

This clonotype has just a few counts. This chain connects TRBV12-3 or TRBV12-4 to TRBJ2-7, with D unclear. There are 15 residues in the CDR3. The V end was cut by 3 bases, the J end by 2 bases, with 14 bases between. In nucleotides, the CDR3 is TGTGCCAGCAGTTTCACTTCGGGCCCTCCCTACGAGCAGTACTTC. Translating gives CASSFTSGPPYEQYF.

This chain connects TRBV12-3 or TRBV12-4 to TRBJ1-2; 9 positions agree with TRBD1. V lost 10 bases, J lost 12 bases, and 9 bases stayed unmatched. The CDR3 contains 11 residues. The CDR3 loop reads CATGQGTSHTF. In DNA form, the CDR3 reads TGTGCCACCGGACAGGGGACCTCGCACACCTTC.

The chain recombines TRBV28 with TRBJ2-3, with TRBD2 matching over 10 bases. Germline V gives CDR1 MDHEN, CDR2 SYDVKM. J lost 4 bases, V lost 3 bases, and 4 bases had no gene match. The CDR3 totals 15 residues. The CDR3 DNA follows: TGTGCCAGCAGTTTTACTAGCGGGAATTCAGATACGCAGTATTTT. Translation gives CASSFTSGNSDTQYF.

In its sample, this clonotype was seen many times. The chain couples TRBV6-1 to TRBJ2-1; possible D gene TRBD1, 6 bases. CDR1 and CDR2 (germline): MNHNS, SASEGT. This CDR3 is 17 amino acids long. V lost 5 bases to trimming and J lost 0 bases, with 17 bases between them. The CDR3 here is CASSFSGGQFSYNEQFF. The CDR3 coding sequence is TGTGCCAGCAGTTTCTCCGGAGGACAGTTCTCCTACAATGAGCAGTTCTTC.

This chain joins TRBV29-1 and TRBJ1-1, with TRBD1 matching 7 bases. Trimming at V came to 4 bases and at J to 5 bases, leaving 13 bases not matched to a gene. The CDR3 contains 15 residues. Germline-derived CDR1 and CDR2 are SQVTM and ANQGSEA. The CDR3 DNA reads TGCAGCGTTGGCCTGACAGGGTTCGGAGGGACTGAAGCTTTCTTT. It translates to CSVGLTGFGGTEAFF.

This clonotype was observed many times. V and J are TRBV7-2 and TRBJ2-2; perhaps TRBD2 as D (6 bases). The V and J ends lost 5 bases and 4 bases respectively, with 14 bases between them. Germline loops: CDR1 SGHTA, CDR2 FQGNSA. The CDR3 has 15 residues. The CDR3 protein is CASSHGGVGTGELFF. DNA for the CDR3: TGTGCCAGCAGCCACGGGGGAGTCGGCACCGGGGAGCTGTTTTTT.

This chain connects TRBV5-1 to TRBJ1-2; a weak D match, TRBD1 (5 bases). The CDR3 totals 13 residues. Trimming took 0 bases from V and 8 from J, leaving 11 bases between them. The germline gives CDR1 SGHRS, CDR2 YFSETQ. CDR3 region: CASSLALRDGYTF. The CDR3 DNA sequence: TGCGCCAGCAGCTTGGCCCTCAGGGACGGCTACACCTTC.

This clonotype was observed a single time. J is TRBJ1-2 and V is TRBV11-2; D is unresolved. The CDR3 loop spans 11 amino acids. Trimming removed 4 bases from V and 2 bases from J, with 2 bases in between. CDR1 SGHAT and CDR2 FQNNGV come from the germline V gene. The CDR3 bases are TGTGCCAGCAGCTGGAACTATGGCTACACCTTC. Its translation: CASSWNYGYTF.

This clonotype occurred many times. This chain links TRBV18 with TRBJ2-3; D is undetermined. Trimming stripped 2 bases from V and 8 bases from J, with 11 bases between. This CDR3 is 13 amino acids long. From germline, CDR1 is KGHSH and CDR2 LQKENI. This chain's CDR3 is CASSPESGSTQYF. CDR3 coding DNA: TGTGCCAGCTCACCAGAAAGTGGGTCTACGCAGTATTTT.

This clonotype was seen at least ten times. The chain combines TRBV3-1 with TRBJ1-2; no definite D call. Trimming pared 1 base from V and 4 bases from J, leaving 16 bases between. Per germline, CDR1 LGHDT and CDR2 YNNKEL (reference sequence). This CDR3 is built from 16 residues. CDR3 loop: CASSQARWGRGYGYTF. The CDR3 bases are TGTGCCAGCAGCCAAGCGAGGTGGGGTCGCGGCTATGGCTACACCTTC.

This clonotype was found many times. V is TRBV28 and J is TRBJ1-1, with no clear D. Germline lookup yields CDR1 MDHEN and CDR2 SYDVKM. CDR3 length: 11 residues. The CDR3 DNA sequence: TGTGCTTCAGCGCTGAACACTGAAGCTTTCTTT. Its translation: CASALNTEAFF.